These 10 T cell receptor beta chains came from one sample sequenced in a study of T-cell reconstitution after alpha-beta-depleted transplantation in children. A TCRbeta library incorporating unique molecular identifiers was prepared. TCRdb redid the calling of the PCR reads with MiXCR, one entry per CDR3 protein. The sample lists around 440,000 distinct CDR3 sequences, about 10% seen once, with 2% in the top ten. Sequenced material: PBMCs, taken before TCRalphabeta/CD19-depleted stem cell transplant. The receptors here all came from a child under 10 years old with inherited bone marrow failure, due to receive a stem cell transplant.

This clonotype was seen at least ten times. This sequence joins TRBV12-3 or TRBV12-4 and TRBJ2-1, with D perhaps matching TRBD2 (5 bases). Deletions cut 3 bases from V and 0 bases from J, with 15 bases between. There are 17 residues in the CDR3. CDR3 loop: CASSFTPSGSSYNEQFF. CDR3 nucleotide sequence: TGTGCCAGCAGTTTTACCCCAAGCGGAAGCTCCTACAATGAGCAGTTCTTC.

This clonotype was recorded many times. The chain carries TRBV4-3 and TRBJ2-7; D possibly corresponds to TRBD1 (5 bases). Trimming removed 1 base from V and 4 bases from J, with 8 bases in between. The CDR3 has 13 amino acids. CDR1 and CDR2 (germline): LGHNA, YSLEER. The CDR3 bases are TGCGCCAGCAGCCAAGGGGGCTTATACGAGCAGTACTTC. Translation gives CASSQGGLYEQYF.

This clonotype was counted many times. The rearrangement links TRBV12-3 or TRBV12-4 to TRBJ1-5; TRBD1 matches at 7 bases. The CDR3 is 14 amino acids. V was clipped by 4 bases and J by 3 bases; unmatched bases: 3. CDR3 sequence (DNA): TGTGCCAGCAGTTCCGGGACAGTCAATCAGCCCCAGCATTTT. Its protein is CASSSGTVNQPQHF.

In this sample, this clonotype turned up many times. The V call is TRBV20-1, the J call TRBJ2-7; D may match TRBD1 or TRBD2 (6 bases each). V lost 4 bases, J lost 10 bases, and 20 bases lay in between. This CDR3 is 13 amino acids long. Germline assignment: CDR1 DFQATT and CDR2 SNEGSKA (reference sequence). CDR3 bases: TGCAGTGCTAAGTTGGGGGGCGGAGGTCCACAGTACTTC. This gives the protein CSAKLGGGGPQYF.

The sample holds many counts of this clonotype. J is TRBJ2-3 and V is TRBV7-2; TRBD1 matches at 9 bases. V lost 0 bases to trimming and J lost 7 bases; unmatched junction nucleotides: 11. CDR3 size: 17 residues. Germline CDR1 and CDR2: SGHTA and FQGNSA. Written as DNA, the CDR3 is TGTGCCAGCAGCTTAGCACAAATCGGGACAGGGCTATATACGCAGTATTTT. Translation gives CASSLAQIGTGLYTQYF.

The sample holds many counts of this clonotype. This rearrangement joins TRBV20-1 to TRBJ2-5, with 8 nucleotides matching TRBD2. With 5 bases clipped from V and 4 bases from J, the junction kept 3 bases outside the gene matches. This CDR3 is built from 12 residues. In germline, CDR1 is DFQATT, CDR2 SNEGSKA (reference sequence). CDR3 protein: CSARLAGETQYF. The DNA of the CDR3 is TGCAGTGCTCGTCTAGCGGGAGAGACCCAGTACTTC.

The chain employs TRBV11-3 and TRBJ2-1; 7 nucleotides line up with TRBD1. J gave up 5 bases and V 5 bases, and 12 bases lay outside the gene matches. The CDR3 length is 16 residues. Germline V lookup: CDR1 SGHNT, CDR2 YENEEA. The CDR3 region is CASSLDSGQFHNEQFF. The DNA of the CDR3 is TGTGCCAGCAGCCTTGATTCGGGACAGTTCCACAATGAGCAGTTCTTC.

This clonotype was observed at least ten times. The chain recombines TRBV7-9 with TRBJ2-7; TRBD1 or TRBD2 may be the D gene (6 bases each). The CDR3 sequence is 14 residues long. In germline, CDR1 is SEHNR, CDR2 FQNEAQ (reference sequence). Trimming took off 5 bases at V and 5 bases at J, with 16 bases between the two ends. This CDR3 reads CASSRGVGVHEQYF. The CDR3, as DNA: TGTGCCAGCAGCAGGGGGGTCGGGGTCCACGAGCAGTACTTC. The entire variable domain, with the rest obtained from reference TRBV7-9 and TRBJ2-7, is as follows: DTGVSQNPRHKITKRGQNVTFRCDPISEHNRLYWYRQTLGQGPEFLTYFQNEAQLEKSRLLSDRFSAERPKGSFSTLEIQRTEQGDSAMYLCASSRGVGVHEQYFGPGTRLTVT.

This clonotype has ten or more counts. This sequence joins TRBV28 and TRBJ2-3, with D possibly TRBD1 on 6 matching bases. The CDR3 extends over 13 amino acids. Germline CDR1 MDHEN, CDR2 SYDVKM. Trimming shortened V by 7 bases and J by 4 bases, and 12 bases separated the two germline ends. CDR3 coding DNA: TGTGCCAGCATGGATGGGGGCCCAGATACGCAGTATTTT. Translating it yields CASMDGGPDTQYF.

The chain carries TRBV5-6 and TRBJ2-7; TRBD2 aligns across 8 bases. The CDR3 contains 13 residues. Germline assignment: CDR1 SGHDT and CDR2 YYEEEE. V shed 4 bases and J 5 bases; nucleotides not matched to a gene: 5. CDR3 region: CASSSGREDEQYF. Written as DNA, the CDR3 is TGTGCCAGCAGCAGCGGGCGGGAGGACGAGCAGTACTTC.